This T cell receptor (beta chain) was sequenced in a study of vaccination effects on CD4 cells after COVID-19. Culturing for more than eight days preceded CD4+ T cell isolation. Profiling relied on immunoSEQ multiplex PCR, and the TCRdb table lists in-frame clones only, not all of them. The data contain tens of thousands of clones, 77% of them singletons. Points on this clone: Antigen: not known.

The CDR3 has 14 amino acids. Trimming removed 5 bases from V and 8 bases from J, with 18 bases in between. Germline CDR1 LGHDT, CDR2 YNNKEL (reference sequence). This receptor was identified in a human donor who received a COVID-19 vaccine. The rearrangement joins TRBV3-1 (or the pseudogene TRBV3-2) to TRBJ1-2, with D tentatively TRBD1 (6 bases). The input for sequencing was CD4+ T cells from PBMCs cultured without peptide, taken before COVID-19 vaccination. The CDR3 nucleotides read TGTGCCAGCAGCACCCCGGACAGCGACGGCGGCTACACCTTC. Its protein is CASSTPDSDGGYTF.